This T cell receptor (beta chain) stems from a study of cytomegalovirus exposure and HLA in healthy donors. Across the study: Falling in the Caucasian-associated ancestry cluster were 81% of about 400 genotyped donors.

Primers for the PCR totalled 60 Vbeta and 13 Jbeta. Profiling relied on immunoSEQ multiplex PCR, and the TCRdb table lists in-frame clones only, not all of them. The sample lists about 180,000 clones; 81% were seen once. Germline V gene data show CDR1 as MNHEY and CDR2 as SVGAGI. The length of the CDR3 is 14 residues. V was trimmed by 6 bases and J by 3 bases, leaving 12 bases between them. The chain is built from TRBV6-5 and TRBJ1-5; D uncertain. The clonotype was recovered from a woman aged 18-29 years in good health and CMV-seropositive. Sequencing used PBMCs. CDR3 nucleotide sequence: TGTGCCAGCAGCTCAGACACCCCCAATCAGCCCCAGCATTTT. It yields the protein CASSSDTPNQPQHF.